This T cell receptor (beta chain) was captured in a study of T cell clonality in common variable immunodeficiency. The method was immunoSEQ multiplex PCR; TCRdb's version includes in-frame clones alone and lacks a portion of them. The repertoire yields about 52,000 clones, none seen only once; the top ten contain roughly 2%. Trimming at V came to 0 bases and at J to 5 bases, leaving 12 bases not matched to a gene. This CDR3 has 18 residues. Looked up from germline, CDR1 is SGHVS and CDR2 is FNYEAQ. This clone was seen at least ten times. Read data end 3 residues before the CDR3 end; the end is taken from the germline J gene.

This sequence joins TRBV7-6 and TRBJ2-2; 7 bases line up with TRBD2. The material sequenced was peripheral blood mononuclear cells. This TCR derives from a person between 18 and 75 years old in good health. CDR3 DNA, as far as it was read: TGTGCCAGCAGCTTAGCCCAGCCATGGACTAGGGTGACCGGGGAG. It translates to CASSLAQPWTRVTGE. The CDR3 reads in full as CASSLAQPWTRVTGELFF.